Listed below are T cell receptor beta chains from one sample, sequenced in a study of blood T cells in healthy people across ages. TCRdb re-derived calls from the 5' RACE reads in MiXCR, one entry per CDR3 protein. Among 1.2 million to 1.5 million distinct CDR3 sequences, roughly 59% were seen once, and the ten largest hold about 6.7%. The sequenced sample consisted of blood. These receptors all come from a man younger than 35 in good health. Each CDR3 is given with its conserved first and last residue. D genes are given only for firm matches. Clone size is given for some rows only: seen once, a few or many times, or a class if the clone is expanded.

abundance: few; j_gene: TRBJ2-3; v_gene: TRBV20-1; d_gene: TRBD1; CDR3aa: CSPGQGAADTQYF; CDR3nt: TGCAGTCCGGGACAGGGGGCAGCAGATACGCAGTATTTT
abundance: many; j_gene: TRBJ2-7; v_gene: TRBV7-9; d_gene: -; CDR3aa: CASSLVGTPEQYF; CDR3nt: TGTGCCAGCAGCTTAGTGGGGACGCCGGAGCAGTACTTC
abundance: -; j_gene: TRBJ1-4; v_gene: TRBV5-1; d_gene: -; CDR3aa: CASSPVGLAEKLFF; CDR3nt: TGCGCCAGCAGCCCGGTCGGGCTCGCTGAAAAACTGTTTTTT
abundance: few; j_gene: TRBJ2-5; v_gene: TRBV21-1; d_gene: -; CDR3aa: CASSKEQGMTQYF; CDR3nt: TGTGCCAGCAGCAAAGAACAGGGGATGACCCAGTACTTC
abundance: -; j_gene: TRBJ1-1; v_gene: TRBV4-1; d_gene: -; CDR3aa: CASSGSRARNTEAFF; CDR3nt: TGCGCCAGCAGCGGAAGTAGGGCTCGGAACACTGAAGCTTTCTTT
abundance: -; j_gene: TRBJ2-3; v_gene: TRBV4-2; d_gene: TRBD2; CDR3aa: CASSLNSGGPTDTQYF; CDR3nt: TGTGCCAGCAGCCTGAATAGCGGGGGGCCCACAGATACGCAGTATTTT
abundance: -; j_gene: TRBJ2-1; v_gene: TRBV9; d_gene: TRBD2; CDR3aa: CATSLGTSGHNEQFF; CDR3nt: TGTGCCACCAGCCTCGGGACTAGCGGTCACAATGAGCAGTTCTTC
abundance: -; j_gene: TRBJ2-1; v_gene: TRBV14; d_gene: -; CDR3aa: CASSLWTAISYNEQFF; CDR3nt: TGTGCCAGCAGCCTCTGGACAGCTATCTCCTACAATGAGCAGTTCTTC
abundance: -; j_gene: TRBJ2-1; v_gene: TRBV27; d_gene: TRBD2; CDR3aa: CASSLTSANEQFF; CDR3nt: TGTGCCAGCAGTTTGACTAGCGCGAATGAGCAGTTCTTC
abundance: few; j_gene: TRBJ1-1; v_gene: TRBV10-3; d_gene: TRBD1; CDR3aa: CAIRRQGVGTEAFF; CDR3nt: TGTGCCATCAGGCGACAGGGGGTTGGTACTGAAGCTTTCTTT
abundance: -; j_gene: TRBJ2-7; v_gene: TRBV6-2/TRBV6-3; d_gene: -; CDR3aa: CASSFRGADYEQYF; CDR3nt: TGTGCCAGCAGTTTCAGGGGTGCAGACTACGAGCAGTACTTC
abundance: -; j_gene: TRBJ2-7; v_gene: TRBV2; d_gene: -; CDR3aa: CASSEERYEQYF; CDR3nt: TGTGCCAGCAGTGAAGAAAGGTACGAGCAGTACTTC
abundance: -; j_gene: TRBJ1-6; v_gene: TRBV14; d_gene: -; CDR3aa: CASSQQGARNSPLHF; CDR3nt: TGTGCCAGCAGCCAACAGGGAGCGAGGAATTCACCCCTCCACTTT
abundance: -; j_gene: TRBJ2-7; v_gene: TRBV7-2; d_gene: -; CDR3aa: CASSLGDGEQYF; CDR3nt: TGTGCCAGCAGCTTAGGGGACGGCGAGCAGTACTTC
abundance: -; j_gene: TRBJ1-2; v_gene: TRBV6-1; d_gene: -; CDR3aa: CASLNYGYTF; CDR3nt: TGTGCCAGCCTGAACTACGGCTACACCTTC
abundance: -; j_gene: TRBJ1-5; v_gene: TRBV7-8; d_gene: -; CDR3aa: CASSFQRPSADQPQHF; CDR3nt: TGTGCCAGCAGCTTCCAACGGCCTTCAGCCGATCAGCCCCAGCATTTT
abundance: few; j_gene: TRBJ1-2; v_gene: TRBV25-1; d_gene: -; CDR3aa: CASHDMVVDGYTF; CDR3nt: TGTGCCAGCCATGATATGGTGGTTGATGGCTACACCTTC
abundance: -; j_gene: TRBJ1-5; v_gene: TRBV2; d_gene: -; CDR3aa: CASSEEAREASRQPQHF; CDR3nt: TGTGCCAGCAGTGAAGAGGCCCGGGAAGCTAGCAGGCAGCCCCAGCATTTT
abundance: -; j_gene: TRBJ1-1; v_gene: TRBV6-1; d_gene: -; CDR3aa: CASILDGGPTNTEAFF; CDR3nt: TGTGCCAGCATTCTGGACGGTGGCCCTACAAACACTGAAGCTTTCTTT
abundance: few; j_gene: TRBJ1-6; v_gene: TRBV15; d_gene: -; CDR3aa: CAASREKLVNSPLHF; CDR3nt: TGTGCCGCCAGCAGAGAGAAGCTAGTCAATTCACCCCTCCACTTT
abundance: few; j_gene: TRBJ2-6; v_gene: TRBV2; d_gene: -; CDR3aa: CASPVSTGANVLTF; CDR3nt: TGTGCCAGCCCAGTAAGCACTGGGGCCAACGTCCTGACTTTC
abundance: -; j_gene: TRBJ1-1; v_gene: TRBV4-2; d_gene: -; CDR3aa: CASSQGQDTSNEAFF; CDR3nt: TGTGCCAGCAGCCAAGGTCAGGACACGAGTAATGAAGCTTTCTTT
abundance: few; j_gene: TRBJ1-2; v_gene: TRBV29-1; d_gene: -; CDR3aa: CSVGARDTYGYTF; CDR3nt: TGCAGCGTTGGGGCCAGGGATACCTATGGCTACACCTTC
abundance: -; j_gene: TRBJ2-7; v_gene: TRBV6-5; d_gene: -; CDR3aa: CASSYSIGADYEQYF; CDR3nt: TGTGCCAGCAGTTACTCGATCGGGGCAGACTACGAGCAGTACTTC
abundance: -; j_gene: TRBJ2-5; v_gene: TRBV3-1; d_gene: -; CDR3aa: CASSQDGGIGETQYF; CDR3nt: TGTGCCAGCAGCCAAGATGGGGGTATTGGGGAGACCCAGTACTTC
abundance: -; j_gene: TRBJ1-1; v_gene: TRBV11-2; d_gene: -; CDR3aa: CASSLRPGEAFF; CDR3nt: TGTGCCAGCAGCTTAAGGCCCGGCGAAGCTTTCTTT
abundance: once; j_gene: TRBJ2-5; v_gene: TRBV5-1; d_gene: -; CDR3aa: CASREGPTAETQYF; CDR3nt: TGCGCCAGCAGAGAGGGACCGACGGCGGAGACCCAGTACTTC
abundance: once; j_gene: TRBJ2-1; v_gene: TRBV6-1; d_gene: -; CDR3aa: CASLERGVRDLTYNEQFF; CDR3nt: TGTGCCAGTCTCGAAAGAGGTGTGCGGGACCTAACCTACAATGAGCAGTTCTTC
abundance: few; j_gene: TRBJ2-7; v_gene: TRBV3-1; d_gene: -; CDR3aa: CASSQDAGHPYEQYF; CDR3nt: TGTGCCAGCAGCCAAGATGCCGGACATCCCTACGAGCAGTACTTC
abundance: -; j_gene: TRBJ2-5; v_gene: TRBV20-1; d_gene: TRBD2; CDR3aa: CSALSGRAQETQYF; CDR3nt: TGCAGTGCTCTTAGCGGGAGGGCCCAAGAGACCCAGTACTTC
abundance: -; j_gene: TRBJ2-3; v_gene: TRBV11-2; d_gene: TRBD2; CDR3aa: CASSLVREGLQYF; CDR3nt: TGTGCCAGCAGCTTAGTCCGGGAGGGCCTGCAGTATTTT
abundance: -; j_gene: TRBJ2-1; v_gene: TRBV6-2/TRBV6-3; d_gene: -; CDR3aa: CASSSSAEQFF; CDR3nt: TGTGCCAGCAGCTCTAGCGCAGAGCAGTTCTTC
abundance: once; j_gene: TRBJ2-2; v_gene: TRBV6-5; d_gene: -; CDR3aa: CASKETGELFF; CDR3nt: TGTGCCAGCAAGGAGACCGGGGAGCTGTTTTTT
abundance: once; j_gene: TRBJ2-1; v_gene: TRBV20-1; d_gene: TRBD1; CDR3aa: CSAIRQGAGEQFF; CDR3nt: TGCAGTGCTATACGTCAGGGGGCGGGTGAGCAGTTCTTC
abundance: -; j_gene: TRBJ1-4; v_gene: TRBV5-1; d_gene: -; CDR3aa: CASSLGDSNEKLFF; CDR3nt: TGTGCCAGCAGTTTAGGGGATAGTAATGAAAAACTGTTTTTT
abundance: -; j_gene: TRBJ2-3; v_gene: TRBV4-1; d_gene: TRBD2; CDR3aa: CASSEEGSGRVTDTQYF; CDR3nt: TGCGCCAGCAGCGAAGAGGGTAGCGGGAGGGTGACAGATACGCAGTATTTT
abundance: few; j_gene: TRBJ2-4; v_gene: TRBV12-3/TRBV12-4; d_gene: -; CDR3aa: CASRVYGRENIQYF; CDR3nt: TGTGCCAGCCGAGTTTATGGACGTGAAAACATTCAGTACTTC
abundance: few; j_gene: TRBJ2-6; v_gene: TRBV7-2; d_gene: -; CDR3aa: CASSLVSGGANVLTF; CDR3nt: TGTGCCAGCAGCTTAGTTAGCGGTGGGGCCAACGTCCTGACTTTC
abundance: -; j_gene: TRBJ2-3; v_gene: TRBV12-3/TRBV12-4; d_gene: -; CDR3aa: CVSSFSSTGDTQYF; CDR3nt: TGTGTCAGCAGTTTCTCCAGTACCGGAGATACGCAGTATTTT